This is a list of T cell receptor beta chains from one sample in a study of long-term antiretroviral therapy in people with HIV. Here immunoSEQ multiplex PCR was the method, and the copy in TCRdb shows in-frame clones only, minus some. The table lists 13,000 to 15,000 clones, over 70% of them singletons. Sequenced here: unsorted PBMCs, sampled 1.3 years before starting antiretroviral therapy. The source is a middle-aged man with HIV. CDR3s include the opening cysteine and the closing phenylalanine or tryptophan. A D gene is named only where the DNA matches it firmly. The size of a clone is reported for some rows only, either as once, few or many, or as a class for expanded clones.

clone_size j_call cdr3_length d_call v_call cdr3_nt cdr3_aa
NA TRBJ2-7 15 NA TRBV21-1 TGTGCCAGCAGCTCGTGGGGGACAGACTCCTACGAGCAGTACTTC CASSSWGTDSYEQYF
NA TRBJ2-7 14 TRBD1 TRBV18 TGTGCCAGCTCACAAACAGGGGTGAGAGGCGAGCAGTACTTC CASSQTGVRGEQYF
few TRBJ2-7 14 TRBD2 TRBV28 TGTGCCGCGGGAGCTCCTGGGGTTTACTACGAGCAGTACTTC CAAGAPGVYYEQYF
NA TRBJ1-6 13 NA TRBV4-1 TGCGCCAGCAGCCAGGTACCAGACTCACCCCTCCACTTT CASSQVPDSPLHF
NA TRBJ1-4 14 NA TRBV2 TGTGCCAGCAGCTGGATGGCAACTAATGAAAAACTGTTTTTT CASSWMATNEKLFF
NA TRBJ2-3 11 NA TRBV18 TGTGCCAGCTCACGAGCAGATACGCAGTATTTT CASSRADTQYF
NA TRBJ1-2 16 TRBD1 TRBV19 TGTGCCAGTAGTCCATGGGGGACAGCCGGAAACTATGGCTACACCTTC CASSPWGTAGNYGYTF
once TRBJ2-5 17 NA TRBV5-6 TGTGCCAGCAGCTTAGGGCCAGAAAGCTGGTACCAAGAGACCCAGTACTTC CASSLGPESWYQETQYF
NA TRBJ1-1 14 NA TRBV10-1 TGCGCCAGCAGTGCGAAACAGGGGAACACTGAAGCTTTCTTT CASSAKQGNTEAFF
NA TRBJ1-4 14 NA TRBV6-5 TGTGCCAGCAGTTACGATCCCGTTAATGAAAAACTGTTTTTT CASSYDPVNEKLFF
NA TRBJ1-6 15 NA TRBV14 TGTGCCAGCAGCCAACAAACAGTAATAAATTCACCCCTCCACTTT CASSQQTVINSPLHF
NA TRBJ2-3 15 NA TRBV15 TGTGCCACCAGCAGAGGGGGGACCCTGGGAGATACGCAGTATTTT CATSRGGTLGDTQYF
NA TRBJ1-2 16 TRBD1 TRBV5-1 TGCGCCAGCAGCTTGGCCGGACAGGGGGCTAGCTATGGCTACACCTTC CASSLAGQGASYGYTF
NA TRBJ2-1 12 NA TRBV9 TGTGCCAGCAGCCAGGGTAGCAATGAGCAGTTCTTC CASSQGSNEQFF
NA TRBJ2-7 13 NA TRBV23-1 TGCGCCAGCAGTCAGTCCCACTCCTACGAGCAGTACTTC CASSQSHSYEQYF
NA TRBJ2-3 16 NA TRBV9 TGTGCCAGCAGCACCCAGGGGATGTTTAGCACAGATACGCAGTATTTT CASSTQGMFSTDTQYF
NA TRBJ2-7 15 NA TRBV27 TGTGCCAGCAGTTTATCGGGGGGAGGCTCCTACGAGCAGTACTTC CASSLSGGGSYEQYF
NA TRBJ2-7 15 NA TRBV6-1 TGTGCCAGCAGTGAAGCAGGAAGACTTACCTACGAGCAGTACTTC CASSEAGRLTYEQYF
NA TRBJ1-5 14 NA TRBV15 TGTGCCACCAGCAGACAGGGGACCGGGCAGCCCCAGCATTTT CATSRQGTGQPQHF
NA TRBJ2-5 13 TRBD2 TRBV18 TGTGCCAGCTCCCCGACTAGCAGGGAGACCCAGTACTTC CASSPTSRETQYF
NA TRBJ2-5 14 NA TRBV19 TGTGCCAGTAGTATAGCCGACAGCCAAGAGACCCAGTACTTC CASSIADSQETQYF
NA TRBJ1-1 16 NA TRBV12-5 TGTGCTAGTGGTTGGAGAGGGCCCACCGGGGGCACTGAAGCTTTCTTT CASGWRGPTGGTEAFF
NA TRBJ1-6 15 TRBD1 TRBV6-6 TGTGCCAGCAGTTACGCCGGGACAGGGAGCCCTGGGCTCCACTTT CASSYAGTGSPGLHF
few TRBJ1-1 14 TRBD1 TRBV27 TGTGCCAGCAGCGAGACAGGGTGGGACACTGAAGCTTTCTTT CASSETGWDTEAFF
NA TRBJ1-2 15 TRBD1 TRBV5-6 TGTGCCAGCAGCTACCCCGGACAGGGAGCAAGAGGCTACACCTTC CASSYPGQGARGYTF
NA TRBJ1-6 16 TRBD1 TRBV18 TGTGCCAGCTCACCTTCGGGACAGGGGGCTAGTTCACCCCTCCACTTT CASSPSGQGASSPLHF
NA TRBJ1-2 12 NA TRBV6-5 TGTGCCAGCAGTAGGGGAGGTGGGGGCTACACCTTC CASSRGGGGYTF
few TRBJ1-6 13 NA TRBV7-2 TGTGCCAGCAGCGTCCGAGGGGGTTCACCCCTCCACTTT CASSVRGGSPLHF
NA TRBJ2-2 17 TRBD1 TRBV5-1 TGCGCCAGCAGCCTCTACGCCGGGACAGGAACCACCGGGGAGCTGTTTTTT CASSLYAGTGTTGELFF
NA TRBJ1-4 15 NA TRBV7-9 TGTGCCAGCCAATCGGGGGTAGGGATTAGGGAAAAACTGTTTTTT CASQSGVGIREKLFF
NA TRBJ1-5 13 NA TRBV6-4 TGTGCCAGCAGTCTCGGCAGGGATCAGCCCCAGCATTTT CASSLGRDQPQHF
NA TRBJ2-7 14 NA TRBV30 TGTGCCTGGAGTGTAGGGGGAGGGAGCAACGAGCAGTACTTC CAWSVGGGSNEQYF
NA TRBJ1-2 15 NA TRBV11-2 TGTGCCAGCAGACCATCAGGAGCAAGGGACTATGGCTACACCTTC CASRPSGARDYGYTF
few TRBJ2-2 13 TRBD1 TRBV5-1 TGCGCCAGCAAGACAGGGACCGCCGGGGAGCTGTTTTTT CASKTGTAGELFF
NA TRBJ2-7 14 NA TRBV10-3 TGTGCCATCAGTGAAGTTGAGGCAGCACGCGAGCAGTACTTC CAISEVEAAREQYF
NA TRBJ2-6 16 NA TRBV5-1 TGCGCCAGCAGCTCGGGACCGCGCTCTGGGGCCAACGTCCTGACTTTC CASSSGPRSGANVLTF
NA TRBJ2-7 14 NA TRBV5-6 TGTGCCAGCAGCTTGGAGGGGATCGACTACGAGCAGTACTTC CASSLEGIDYEQYF
NA TRBJ1-1 13 NA TRBV5-1 TGCGCCAGCAGCTTAAAAGAGGGAGCCTTCGCTTTCTTT CASSLKEGAFAFF
few TRBJ1-2 12 NA TRBV14 TGTGCCAGCAGCCGACAGCCCTATGGCTACACCTTC CASSRQPYGYTF
NA TRBJ1-4 13 NA TRBV27 TGTGCCAGCAGTTTTGGGGGTTATGAAAAACTGTTTTTT CASSFGGYEKLFF
NA TRBJ2-3 15 TRBD2 TRBV29-1 TGCAGCGTTGCTTTGACTAGCGACTTCACAGATACGCAGTATTTT CSVALTSDFTDTQYF
NA TRBJ2-7 15 TRBD1 TRBV4-1 TGCGCCAGCAGCCACCCCGGACAGGGTTCCTACGAGCAGTACTTC CASSHPGQGSYEQYF
NA TRBJ1-1 14 NA TRBV7-8 TGTGCCAGCAGCCCCCAAGAGGCTAACACTGAAGCTTTCTTT CASSPQEANTEAFF
NA TRBJ2-2 15 TRBD1 TRBV29-1 TGCAGCGCTGGGGACAGAAGATTAAACACCGGGGAGCTGTTTTTT CSAGDRRLNTGELFF
NA TRBJ1-2 17 NA TRBV11-2 TGTGCCAGCAGCTCGCCGCCAGGCCGGAACACTAACTATGGCTACACCTTC CASSSPPGRNTNYGYTF
NA TRBJ1-5 13 NA TRBV10-2 TGCGCCAGCAGCTCAAATAGCAATCAGCCCCAGCATTTT CASSSNSNQPQHF
NA TRBJ2-2 15 NA TRBV9 TGTGCCAGCAGCGTAGCCGGTTCGAACACCGGGGAGCTGTTTTTT CASSVAGSNTGELFF
NA TRBJ1-2 14 NA TRBV18 TGTGCCAGCTCACCACAGGCCAGCATTTGGGGCTACACCTTC CASSPQASIWGYTF
NA TRBJ2-7 12 NA TRBV7-9 TGTGCCAGCAGCTTAGCGGGGTTCGAGCAGTACTTC CASSLAGFEQYF
once TRBJ2-5 14 NA TRBV7-7 TGTGCCAGCAGCTTAGCGCAGGGAGGCGAGACCCAGTACTTC CASSLAQGGETQYF
NA TRBJ1-3 17 NA TRBV7-6 TGTGCCAGCAGCTTAGTGGTGGCGGTTGGCTCTGGAAACACCATATATTTT CASSLVVAVGSGNTIYF
NA TRBJ1-1 19 NA TRBV5-5 TGTGCCAGCAGCCGGGCCGTAATAGCAGGGAGGAAGCAGGACACTGAAGCTTTCTTT CASSRAVIAGRKQDTEAFF
NA TRBJ1-2 15 NA TRBV6-1 TGTGCCAGCAGTGAAGCGCGGGGGGGGAACTATGGCTACACCTTC CASSEARGGNYGYTF
NA TRBJ1-5 13 NA TRBV6-1 TGTGCCAGCAGCCCAACAGGGAATCAGCCCCAGCATTTT CASSPTGNQPQHF
NA TRBJ1-1 14 NA TRBV5-1 TGCGCCAGCAGCTTGGGACAGACCCCCACTGAAGCTTTCTTT CASSLGQTPTEAFF
NA TRBJ2-1 14 NA TRBV5-1 TGCGCCAGCACCGACACCGGAGGGGTCAATGAGCAGTTCTTC CASTDTGGVNEQFF
NA TRBJ1-2 13 TRBD1 TRBV7-3 TGTGCCAGCAGCCCAGGACAGGAGGATGGCTACACCTTC CASSPGQEDGYTF
few TRBJ1-2 14 NA TRBV18 TGTGCCAGCTCACAAGCGGACAGCAACTATGGCTACACCTTC CASSQADSNYGYTF
NA TRBJ1-2 13 NA TRBV10-3 TGTGCCACTACCGAGGACGGGGTAGCAAGCTACACCTTC CATTEDGVASYTF